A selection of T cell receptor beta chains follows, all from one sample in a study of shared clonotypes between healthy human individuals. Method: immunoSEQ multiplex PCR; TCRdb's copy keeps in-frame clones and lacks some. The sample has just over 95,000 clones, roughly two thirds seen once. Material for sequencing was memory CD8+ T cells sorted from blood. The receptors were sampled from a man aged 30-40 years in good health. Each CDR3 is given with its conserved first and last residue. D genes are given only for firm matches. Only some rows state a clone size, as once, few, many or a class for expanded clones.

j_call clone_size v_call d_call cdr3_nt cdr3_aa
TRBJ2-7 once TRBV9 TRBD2 TGTGCCAGCAGCGCCGGGACTAGCGGTTCCTACGAGCAGTACTTC CASSAGTSGSYEQYF
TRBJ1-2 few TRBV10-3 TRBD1 TGTGCCATCAGTGAGAGGGGGCAGGGGTCTTATGGCTACACCTTC CAISERGQGSYGYTF
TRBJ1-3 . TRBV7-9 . TGTGCCAGCAGCAAGGGTGGCGTAGGAAACACCATATATTTT CASSKGGVGNTIYF
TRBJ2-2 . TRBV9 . TGTGCCAGCAGCCCCCCCGCCGCGGAACAGAACACCGGGGAGCTGTTTTTT CASSPPAAEQNTGELFF
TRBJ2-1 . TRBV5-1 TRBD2 TGCGCCAGCAGCTTGGAAGGACTAGCGGGAGACTACAATGAGCAGTTCTTC CASSLEGLAGDYNEQFF
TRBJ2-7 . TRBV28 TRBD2 TGTGCCAGCGCACTAGCGGGAGGATCCTACGAGCAGTACTTC CASALAGGSYEQYF
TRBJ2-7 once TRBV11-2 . TGTGCCAGCAGCTTAGGGCGTGCGGGAGAGGGGGCCCACGAGCAGTACTTC CASSLGRAGEGAHEQYF
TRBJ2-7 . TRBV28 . TGTGCCAGCACCTCAGGGACCGCCTACGAGCAGTACTTC CASTSGTAYEQYF
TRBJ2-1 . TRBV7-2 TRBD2 TGTGCCAGTAGGACTAGCGTCAACAATGAGCAGTTCTTC CASRTSVNNEQFF
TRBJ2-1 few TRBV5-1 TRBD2 TGCGCCAGCAGCTTGGTAGGACCTAGCGGGCATGAGCAGTTCTTC CASSLVGPSGHEQFF
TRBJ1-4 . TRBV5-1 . TGCGCCAGCAGCCAACAGGCTTCCATGAAACTGTTTTTT CASSQQASMKLFF
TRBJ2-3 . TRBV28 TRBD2 TGTGCCAGCAGTTCCTGGACTAGCGGGAGTTACGATACGCAGTATTTT CASSSWTSGSYDTQYF
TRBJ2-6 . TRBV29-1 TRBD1 TGCAGCGTTGAACCCCAACAGGGGTTGGCTGGGGCCAACGTCCTGACTTTC CSVEPQQGLAGANVLTF
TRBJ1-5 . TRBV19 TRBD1 TGTGCCAGTAGTATAGGGACAGGGGGCTGGAGCAATCAGCCCCAGCATTTT CASSIGTGGWSNQPQHF
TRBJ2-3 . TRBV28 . TGTGCCAGCAGTTTACCGGCGGGATCCACAGATACGCAGTATTTT CASSLPAGSTDTQYF
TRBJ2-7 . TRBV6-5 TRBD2 TGTGCCAGCAGCCGGGGACTAGCGGCCTACGAGCAGTACTTC CASSRGLAAYEQYF
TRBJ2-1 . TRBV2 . TGTGCCAGCAGTCTAAACACCTACAATGAGCAGTTCTTC CASSLNTYNEQFF
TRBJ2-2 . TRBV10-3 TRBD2 TGTGCCATCAGTGAGGGACTAGCGGGAGTGGGGAACACCGGGGAGCTGTTTTTT CAISEGLAGVGNTGELFF